This T cell receptor (beta chain) is drawn from a study of blood T cell repertoires in COVID-19. Turning to the study itself: Acute and convalescent COVID-19 samples came from the United States, Italy and Spain. PBMCs, B-cell-depleted T cells, or T cells were the source of the cDNA or gDNA that made up the material.

In the source study's methods: Estimation of nucleated cell counts relied on the amplification of reference gene primers. The protocol was immunoSEQ multiplex PCR, while the TCRdb copy is restricted to in-frame clones and leaves out a portion. D and trimming come from the DNA, and the V and J calls and clone size come from that table. The data show roughly 100,000 clones, 80% to 95% seen once. This CDR3 contains 14 residues. The ends lost 3 bases at V and 5 bases at J; junction bases unmatched: 2. Germline V CDR1 and CDR2: LNHDA, SQIVND (reference sequence). This clone appeared once. This chain connects TRBV19 to TRBJ1-1, with 11 positions matching TRBD1. The specimen sequenced was peripheral blood. The TCR comes from a woman between 45 and 60 years old with COVID-19, enrolled during active disease. CDR3 bases: TGTGCCAGTAGTATCGGGACAGGGGGAACTGAAGCTTTCTTT. Amino acids: CASSIGTGGTEAFF.